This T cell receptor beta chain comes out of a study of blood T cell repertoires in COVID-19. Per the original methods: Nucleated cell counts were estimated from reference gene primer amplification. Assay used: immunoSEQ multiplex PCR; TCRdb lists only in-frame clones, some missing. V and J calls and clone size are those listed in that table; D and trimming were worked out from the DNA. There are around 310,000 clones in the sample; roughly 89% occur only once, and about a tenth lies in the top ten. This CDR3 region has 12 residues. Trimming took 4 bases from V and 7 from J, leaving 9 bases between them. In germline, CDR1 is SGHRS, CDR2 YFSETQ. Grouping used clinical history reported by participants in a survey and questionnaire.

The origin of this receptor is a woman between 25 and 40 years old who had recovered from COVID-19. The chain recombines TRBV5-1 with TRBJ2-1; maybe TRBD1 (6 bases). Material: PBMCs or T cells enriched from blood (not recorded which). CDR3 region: CASSQGTNEQFF. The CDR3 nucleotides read TGCGCCAGCAGCCAGGGGACGAATGAGCAGTTCTTC.